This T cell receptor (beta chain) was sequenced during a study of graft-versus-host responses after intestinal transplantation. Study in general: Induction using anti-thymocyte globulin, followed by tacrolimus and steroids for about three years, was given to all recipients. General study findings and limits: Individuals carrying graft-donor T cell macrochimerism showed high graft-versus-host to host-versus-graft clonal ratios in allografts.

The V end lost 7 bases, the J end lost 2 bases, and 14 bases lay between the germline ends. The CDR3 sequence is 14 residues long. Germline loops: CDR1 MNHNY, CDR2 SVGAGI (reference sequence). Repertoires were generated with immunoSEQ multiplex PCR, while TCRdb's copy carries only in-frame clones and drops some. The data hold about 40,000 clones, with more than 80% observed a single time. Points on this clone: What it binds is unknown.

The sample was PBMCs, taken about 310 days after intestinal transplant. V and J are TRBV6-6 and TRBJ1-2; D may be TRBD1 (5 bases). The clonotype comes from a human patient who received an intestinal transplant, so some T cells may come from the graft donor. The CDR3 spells CASTPSEGNYGYTF. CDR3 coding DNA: TGTGCCAGCACCCCCTCGGAGGGGAACTATGGCTACACCTTC.